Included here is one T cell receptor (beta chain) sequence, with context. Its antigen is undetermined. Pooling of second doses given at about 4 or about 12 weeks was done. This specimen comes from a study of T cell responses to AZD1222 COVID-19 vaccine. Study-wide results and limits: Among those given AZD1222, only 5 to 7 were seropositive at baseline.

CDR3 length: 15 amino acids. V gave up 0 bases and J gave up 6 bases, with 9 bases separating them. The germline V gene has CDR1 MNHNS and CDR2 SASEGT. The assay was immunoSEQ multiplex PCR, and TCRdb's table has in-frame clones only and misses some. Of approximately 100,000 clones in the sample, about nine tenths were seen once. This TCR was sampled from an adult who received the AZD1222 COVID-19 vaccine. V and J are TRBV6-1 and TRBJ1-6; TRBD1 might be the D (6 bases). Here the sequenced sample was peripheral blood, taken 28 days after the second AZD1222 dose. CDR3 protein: CASSEARGSNSPLHF. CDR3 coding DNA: TGTGCCAGCAGTGAAGCGAGGGGGTCTAATTCACCCCTCCACTTT.